A selection of T cell receptor beta chains follows, all from one sample in a study of blood T cells in healthy people across ages. TCRdb recomputed calls from the 5' RACE reads with MiXCR, one row per CDR3 protein. Among 1.5 million to 2 million distinct CDR3 sequences listed, roughly 30% were seen once. The sample taken for sequencing was blood. Receptors were obtained from a woman aged 30 to 39 in good health. Each CDR3 is given with its conserved first and last residue. The D gene is left open where the match is weak. Clone size is not always given. Where it is, it says once, few, many or a class for expanded clones.

>TRBV11-2|TRBJ1-1|NA|TRBD1
CASSLRTGRVAEAFF
TGTGCCAGCAGCCTAAGGACAGGGAGAGTCGCTGAAGCTTTCTTT
>TRBV28|TRBJ2-5|NA|NA
CASSLKGVGKETQYF
TGTGCCAGCAGTTTAAAGGGGGTCGGCAAGGAGACCCAGTACTTC
>TRBV29-1|TRBJ2-3|few|TRBD1
CSGDRDSGGTQYF
TGCAGCGGGGACAGGGACTCGGGCGGTACGCAGTATTTT
>TRBV11-2|TRBJ2-1|few|NA
CASIAGLGRFDNERFF
TGTGCCAGCATCGCTGGACTGGGACGGTTTGACAATGAGCGGTTCTTC
>TRBV20-1|TRBJ2-7|NA|NA
CSGTRGGKDEQYF
TGCAGTGGCACGAGGGGGGGCAAGGACGAGCAGTACTTC
>TRBV27|TRBJ2-1|few|NA
CASSSPSRPLDNEQFF
TGTGCCAGCAGTTCTCCCTCGCGACCGTTGGACAATGAGCAGTTCTTC
>TRBV3-1|TRBJ2-5|NA|NA
CASSQEGTRGETQYF
TGTGCCAGCAGCCAAGAGGGAACTAGGGGAGAGACCCAGTACTTC
>TRBV12-3/TRBV12-4|TRBJ2-1|few|NA
CASSKRADYNEQFF
TGTGCCAGCAGCAAGCGGGCTGATTACAATGAGCAGTTCTTC
>TRBV6-4|TRBJ1-6|NA|NA
CASSPGKGSPLHF
TGTGCCAGCAGTCCCGGGAAGGGCTCACCCCTCCACTTT
>TRBV20-1|TRBJ1-5|NA|NA
CSAKKDSNSNQPQHF
TGCAGTGCTAAGAAGGACAGCAATAGTAATCAGCCCCAGCATTTT
>TRBV7-6|TRBJ2-7|many|TRBD1
CASSQGQGVGYEQYF
TGTGCCAGCAGCCAGGGACAGGGGGTCGGCTACGAGCAGTACTTC
>TRBV27|TRBJ1-5|few|TRBD1
CAAWDRASGNQPQHF
TGTGCCGCTTGGGACAGGGCTTCGGGCAATCAGCCCCAGCATTTT
>TRBV12-3/TRBV12-4|TRBJ1-5|NA|NA
CASSLALFGRINQPQHF
TGTGCCAGCAGTTTAGCGCTTTTCGGGCGGATCAATCAGCCCCAGCATTTT
>TRBV4-1|TRBJ2-1|NA|TRBD1
CASSVRDRGQGEQFF
TGCGCCAGCAGCGTCCGGGACAGGGGGCAAGGTGAGCAGTTCTTC
>TRBV2|TRBJ2-4|few|NA
CASSKTENIQYF
TGTGCCAGCAGCAAGACAGAAAACATTCAGTACTTC
>TRBV6-5|TRBJ2-3|NA|NA
CASSSWSGRADTQYF
TGTGCCAGCAGTTCATGGTCAGGGCGGGCAGATACGCAGTATTTT
>TRBV6-6|TRBJ1-4|few|NA
CASSYAAPAYEKLFF
TGTGCCAGCAGTTACGCGGCACCGGCTTATGAAAAACTGTTTTTT
>TRBV13|TRBJ2-7|many|TRBD2
CASSRSGGTSLLHEQYF
TGTGCCAGCAGCCGTTCTGGTGGGACTAGTCTACTCCACGAGCAGTACTTC
>TRBV19|TRBJ2-3|few|TRBD2
CASSILAGLGGTDTQYF
TGTGCCAGTAGTATTTTAGCGGGCCTTGGGGGCACAGATACGCAGTATTTT
>TRBV6-1|TRBJ1-1|NA|NA
CASSVARWSEAFF
TGTGCCAGCAGTGTAGCCAGGTGGTCTGAAGCTTTCTTT
>TRBV29-1|TRBJ2-7|many|NA
CSVGASPTEQYF
TGCAGCGTTGGGGCATCTCCTACGGAGCAGTACTTC
>TRBV28|TRBJ2-1|NA|TRBD1
CASSFYYRGNEQFF
TGTGCCAGCAGTTTCTATTACAGGGGAAATGAGCAGTTCTTC
>TRBV5-5|TRBJ2-1|NA|NA
CASSITGSSYNGQFF
TGTGCCAGCAGTATTACAGGGAGCTCCTACAATGGGCAGTTCTTC
>TRBV20-1|TRBJ2-7|few|NA
CSARKGGTLYEQYF
TGCAGTGCTAGGAAGGGGGGGACCCTTTACGAGCAGTACTTC
>TRBV14|TRBJ1-1|NA|NA
CASSHGIRTEAFF
TGTGCCAGCAGCCATGGGATTCGAACTGAAGCTTTCTTT
>TRBV30|TRBJ1-6|NA|TRBD1
CAWSVRGTGGSPLHF
TGTGCCTGGAGTGTACGAGGGACAGGTGGTTCACCCCTCCACTTT
>TRBV5-1|TRBJ1-1|NA|TRBD1
CASSLSETGVSTEAFF
TGCGCCAGCAGCTTATCCGAGACAGGGGTAAGCACTGAAGCTTTCTTT
>TRBV20-1|TRBJ2-7|NA|TRBD1
CSAAGQATYEQYF
TGCAGTGCTGCGGGACAGGCCACCTACGAGCAGTACTTC
>TRBV5-1|TRBJ2-5|few|NA
CASSFNRVEETQYF
TGCGCCAGCAGCTTTAACAGGGTGGAGGAGACCCAGTACTTC
>TRBV7-9|TRBJ2-7|few|NA
CASTPARAYEQYF
TGTGCCAGCACCCCTGCGCGCGCCTACGAGCAGTACTTC
>TRBV24-1|TRBJ2-5|many|NA
CATSDWRDSQETQYF
TGTGCCACCAGTGATTGGCGGGACTCACAAGAGACCCAGTACTTC
>TRBV6-5|TRBJ2-1|few|NA
CATRPALYNEQFF
TGTGCCACCCGACCAGCGCTATACAATGAGCAGTTCTTC
>TRBV6-2/TRBV6-3|TRBJ1-5|few|NA
CASSRRAGPQHF
TGCGCCAGCAGCCGTCGGGCGGGGCCCCAGCATTTT
>TRBV29-1|TRBJ2-7|many|NA
CSVVRRASKYEQYF
TGCAGCGTTGTTAGAAGGGCGAGTAAATACGAGCAGTACTTC
>TRBV19|TRBJ2-3|few|TRBD2
CASSMGAGSQYF
TGTGCCAGTAGTATGGGAGCGGGATCGCAGTATTTT
>TRBV12-3/TRBV12-4|TRBJ2-5|many|NA
CASSPDGVGVQETQYF
TGTGCCAGCAGTCCCGACGGCGTAGGAGTCCAAGAGACCCAGTACTTC
>TRBV20-1|TRBJ2-2|NA|TRBD2
CSARDPSGHTGELFF
TGCAGTGCTAGAGACCCTAGCGGTCACACCGGGGAGCTGTTTTTT
>TRBV10-2|TRBJ1-2|few|NA
CASSERGRLNYGYTF
TGCGCCAGCAGTGAACGGGGCAGATTAAACTATGGCTACACCTTC
>TRBV6-6|TRBJ2-1|NA|TRBD2
CASTPTSGYRNEQFF
TGTGCCAGCACCCCGACTAGCGGCTACCGCAATGAGCAGTTCTTC
>TRBV29-1|TRBJ2-1|NA|TRBD2
CSVEGFRAGGRNEQFF
TGCAGCGTTGAGGGGTTCCGAGCGGGAGGGAGGAATGAGCAGTTCTTC
>TRBV12-3/TRBV12-4|TRBJ2-7|many|NA
CASSRTGGKYEQYF
TGTGCCAGCAGCCGGACTGGAGGGAAGTACGAGCAGTACTTC
>TRBV7-3|TRBJ2-3|NA|TRBD2
CASSLTGSAGGSADTQYF
TGTGCCAGCAGCTTAACCGGGTCGGCGGGGGGTAGCGCAGATACGCAGTATTTT
>TRBV7-9|TRBJ1-6|NA|NA
CASSLERQEPLHF
TGTGCCAGCAGCTTAGAACGTCAGGAACCCCTCCACTTT
>TRBV20-1|TRBJ2-4|many|TRBD2
CSAFSGDLAKNIQYF
TGCAGTGCTTTTAGCGGGGATCTAGCCAAAAACATTCAGTACTTC
>TRBV10-3|TRBJ2-7|many|NA
CAISESRSYSRAIYEQYF
TGTGCCATCAGTGAGTCGAGGTCTTACAGCCGGGCCATCTACGAGCAGTACTTC
>TRBV12-3/TRBV12-4|TRBJ1-5|few|NA
CASSLNGAGNQPQHF
TGTGCCAGCAGTTTAAATGGGGCAGGCAATCAGCCCCAGCATTTT
>TRBV20-1|TRBJ1-5|NA|NA
CSASLSGQLNRPQHF
TGCAGTGCTAGCCTATCGGGGCAGCTCAATCGGCCCCAGCATTTT